This TCR beta chain stems from a study of T cells after yellow fever vaccination. Study-level points and caveats: CD4 and CD8 compartments shared a small share of clonotypes.

In TCRdb, the 5' RACE reads were re-called with MiXCR into one record per CDR3 protein. The sample includes 130,000 or so distinct CDR3 sequences, approximately 14% of them seen just once. About this clonotype: Its antigen is not identified.

The V gene's germline CDR1 is MNHEY and CDR2 SMNVEV (reference sequence). The CDR3 loop spans 14 amino acids. With 5 bases clipped from V and 1 base from J, the junction kept 0 bases outside the gene matches. The TCR comes from a man younger than 30 who received the YFV17D yellow fever vaccine. The sequenced sample was CD8+ T cells sorted from PBMCs, obtained 5 days after the yellow fever booster vaccination. This chain links TRBV27 with TRBJ2-1; 9 bases are a match to TRBD1. The CDR3 DNA is TGTGCCAGCAGTGACAGGGGGTCCTACAATGAGCAGTTCTTC. It encodes CASSDRGSYNEQFF.